Listed below are T cell receptor beta chains from one sample, sequenced in a study of cytomegalovirus exposure and HLA in healthy donors. This table comes from immunoSEQ multiplex PCR, and its TCRdb copy is limited to in-frame clones, with some not included. The sample shows roughly 230,000 clones, roughly 78% of them seen only once. The sequencing sample was made of PBMCs. The receptor source for this set is a boy aged 5-17 years in good health and CMV-seronegative. The CDR3 runs from the conserved cysteine through the conserved F or W. Fields, in order: J gene, CDR3 length, V gene, clone size, D gene, CDR3 protein, CDR3 DNA. A D gene is named only where the DNA matches it firmly. Some rows have no size entry. The others give once, few or many, or a class for an expanded clone.

J: TRBJ2-1
length: 18
V: TRBV9
size: -
D: TRBD2
CDR3: CASSAGGLAGGYYNEQFF
DNA: TGTGCCAGCAGCGCGGGGGGGCTAGCGGGGGGATATTACAATGAGCAGTTCTTC

J: TRBJ2-6
length: 18
V: TRBV5-1
size: few
D: TRBD1
CDR3: CASRGTGQVLSGANVLTF
DNA: TGCGCCAGCCGAGGGACAGGCCAGGTCCTCTCTGGGGCCAACGTCCTGACTTTC

J: TRBJ2-1
length: 14
V: TRBV7-6
size: few
D: -
CDR3: CASSRGPSQNEQFF
DNA: TGTGCCAGCAGTCGAGGTCCTAGCCAGAATGAGCAGTTCTTC

J: TRBJ1-2
length: 14
V: TRBV4-1
size: -
D: -
CDR3: CASSQVGRGYGYTF
DNA: TGCGCCAGCAGCCAAGTAGGGAGGGGCTATGGCTACACCTTC

J: TRBJ2-1
length: 16
V: TRBV10-3
size: -
D: -
CDR3: CAISERGRTSYNEQFF
DNA: TGTGCCATCAGTGAGCGTGGGAGAACCTCCTACAATGAGCAGTTCTTC

J: TRBJ2-3
length: 16
V: TRBV7-2
size: few
D: TRBD2
CDR3: CASSSRLAGGGDTQYF
DNA: TGTGCCAGCAGCTCGCGACTAGCGGGAGGTGGTGATACGCAGTATTTT

J: TRBJ2-7
length: 14
V: TRBV7-2
size: -
D: TRBD1
CDR3: CASSTGAWQNEQYF
DNA: TGTGCCAGCAGCACAGGGGCGTGGCAAAACGAGCAGTACTTC

J: TRBJ2-2
length: 14
V: TRBV6-1
size: -
D: -
CDR3: CASSEPQEAGELFF
DNA: TGTGCCAGCAGTGAACCCCAGGAGGCCGGGGAGCTGTTTTTT

J: TRBJ2-2
length: 16
V: TRBV5-1
size: -
D: -
CDR3: CASSLTRGVSTGELFF
DNA: TGCGCCAGCAGTCTGACCAGGGGGGTGAGCACCGGGGAGCTGTTTTTT

J: TRBJ1-5
length: 16
V: TRBV2
size: -
D: -
CDR3: CASSEAYVGQGQPQHF
DNA: TGTGCCAGCAGTGAAGCGTATGTGGGGCAGGGTCAGCCCCAGCATTTT

J: TRBJ2-1
length: 13
V: TRBV5-4
size: -
D: TRBD2
CDR3: CASSLAGGIEQFF
DNA: TGTGCCAGCAGCCTGGCGGGAGGGATTGAGCAGTTCTTC

J: TRBJ1-1
length: 13
V: TRBV29-1
size: once
D: -
CDR3: CSGAGQVNTEAFF
DNA: TGCAGCGGGGCCGGACAAGTAAACACTGAAGCTTTCTTT

J: TRBJ1-1
length: 13
V: TRBV12-5
size: -
D: -
CDR3: CASGFGGAGGAFF
DNA: TGTGCTAGTGGTTTTGGGGGCGCGGGGGGAGCTTTCTTT

J: TRBJ2-7
length: 14
V: TRBV5-1
size: -
D: TRBD1
CDR3: CASSLRQGLYEQYF
DNA: TGCGCCAGCAGCTTGAGACAGGGCCTATACGAGCAGTACTTC

J: TRBJ2-7
length: 13
V: TRBV28
size: -
D: -
CDR3: CASKRQVRYEQYF
DNA: TGTGCCAGCAAGCGACAGGTTCGCTACGAGCAGTACTTC

J: TRBJ2-5
length: 16
V: TRBV2
size: -
D: -
CDR3: CASREGEGIGRETQYF
DNA: TGTGCCAGCAGGGAGGGAGAGGGGATAGGGAGGGAGACCCAGTACTTC

J: TRBJ1-1
length: 13
V: TRBV11-3
size: -
D: -
CDR3: CASSPQSGGGAFF
DNA: TGTGCCAGCAGCCCGCAGTCGGGGGGGGGAGCTTTCTTT

J: TRBJ1-2
length: 15
V: TRBV18
size: -
D: -
CDR3: CASSPVPQEAGGYTF
DNA: TGTGCCAGCTCACCCGTCCCCCAGGAGGCGGGTGGCTACACCTTC

J: TRBJ2-1
length: 16
V: TRBV7-8
size: -
D: TRBD2
CDR3: CASSLALAGYGNEQFF
DNA: TGTGCCAGCAGCTTAGCACTAGCGGGTTATGGGAATGAGCAGTTCTTC

J: TRBJ1-5
length: 14
V: TRBV6-1
size: few
D: TRBD1
CDR3: CASSEAGQGEPQHF
DNA: TGTGCCAGCAGTGAAGCCGGCCAGGGGGAGCCCCAGCATTTT

J: TRBJ2-3
length: 15
V: TRBV5-1
size: -
D: -
CDR3: CASSLQGVGTDTQYF
DNA: TGCGCCAGCAGCTTACAGGGAGTTGGCACAGATACGCAGTATTTT

J: TRBJ1-2
length: 16
V: TRBV2
size: -
D: TRBD1
CDR3: CASRGTGGTLWYGYTF
DNA: TGTGCCAGCAGAGGGACAGGGGGTACCCTATGGTATGGCTACACCTTC

J: TRBJ2-2
length: 17
V: TRBV10-1
size: few
D: TRBD1
CDR3: CASSTGTGRSNTGELFF
DNA: TGCGCCAGCAGTACCGGGACAGGCCGATCGAACACCGGGGAGCTGTTTTTT

J: TRBJ1-2
length: 15
V: TRBV5-1
size: once
D: -
CDR3: CASSASGQFSNGYTF
DNA: TGCGCCAGCAGCGCAAGCGGGCAGTTCTCCAATGGCTACACCTTC

J: TRBJ1-6
length: 13
V: TRBV4-1
size: -
D: -
CDR3: CASSQDGLTPLHF
DNA: TGCGCCAGCAGCCAAGACGGGTTAACACCCCTCCACTTT

J: TRBJ1-2
length: 14
V: TRBV5-6
size: -
D: TRBD1
CDR3: CASSLDQGALGHTF
DNA: TGTGCCAGCAGTTTGGACCAGGGGGCGCTTGGCCACACCTTC

J: TRBJ1-1
length: 11
V: TRBV5-6
size: -
D: -
CDR3: CASSFQGSAFF
DNA: TGTGCCAGCAGCTTTCAGGGCTCAGCTTTCTTT

J: TRBJ2-1
length: 15
V: TRBV2
size: once
D: TRBD2
CDR3: CASSERLAGGPEQFF
DNA: TGTGCCAGCAGTGAACGGCTAGCGGGAGGTCCTGAGCAGTTCTTC

J: TRBJ1-1
length: 11
V: TRBV25-1
size: once
D: -
CDR3: CATQWGVEAFF
DNA: TGTGCCACCCAGTGGGGCGTTGAAGCTTTCTTT

J: TRBJ1-4
length: 15
V: TRBV27
size: -
D: -
CDR3: CASSLRTGVREKLFF
DNA: TGTGCCAGCAGTTTAAGGACCGGGGTTCGTGAAAAACTGTTTTTT

J: TRBJ2-1
length: 15
V: TRBV6-1
size: -
D: -
CDR3: CASRDRRGAYNEQFF
DNA: TGTGCCAGCAGAGATCGTCGAGGCGCCTACAATGAGCAGTTCTTC

J: TRBJ2-7
length: 12
V: TRBV4-2
size: -
D: -
CDR3: CASSQDRGEQYF
DNA: TGTGCCAGCAGCCAAGATCGCGGGGAGCAGTACTTC

J: TRBJ2-3
length: 15
V: TRBV11-3
size: -
D: TRBD1
CDR3: CASSLGDRGTDTQYF
DNA: TGTGCCAGCAGCTTAGGGGACAGGGGGACAGATACGCAGTATTTT

J: TRBJ2-6
length: 16
V: TRBV5-1
size: -
D: TRBD2
CDR3: CASREGLSSGANVLTF
DNA: TGCGCCAGCAGGGAGGGACTATCCTCTGGGGCCAACGTCCTGACTTTC

J: TRBJ1-2
length: 13
V: TRBV6-1
size: -
D: -
CDR3: CASSELYSGGYTF
DNA: TGTGCCAGCAGTGAACTGTATTCCGGGGGCTACACCTTC

J: TRBJ1-5
length: 15
V: TRBV19
size: once
D: -
CDR3: CASSIGRQGNQPQHF
DNA: TGTGCCAGTAGTATAGGGAGGCAGGGCAATCAGCCCCAGCATTTT

J: TRBJ1-1
length: 14
V: TRBV6-6
size: -
D: -
CDR3: CASSSLGGRTEAFF
DNA: TGTGCCAGCAGCAGCTTGGGGGGTCGAACTGAAGCTTTCTTT

J: TRBJ2-7
length: 16
V: TRBV5-1
size: -
D: TRBD1
CDR3: CASTIGGQGGSYEQYF
DNA: TGCGCCAGCACTATAGGGGGACAGGGGGGCTCCTACGAGCAGTACTTC

J: TRBJ2-7
length: 14
V: TRBV5-8
size: -
D: TRBD2
CDR3: CASREEGRVYEQYF
DNA: TGTGCCAGCCGGGAGGAGGGGCGGGTCTACGAGCAGTACTTC

J: TRBJ2-6
length: 15
V: TRBV7-2
size: -
D: -
CDR3: CASSPRVSGANVLTF
DNA: TGTGCCAGCAGCCCCCGGGTCTCTGGGGCCAACGTCCTGACTTTC

J: TRBJ1-2
length: 14
V: TRBV5-1
size: -
D: -
CDR3: CASSLLQGSHGYTF
DNA: TGCGCCAGCAGCCTCCTACAGGGTTCGCATGGCTACACCTTC